This record concerns one T cell receptor beta chain sequence. The CDR3 covers 15 residues. V lost 3 bases and J lost 7, with 18 bases in between. Germline V gene data show CDR1 as MNHEY and CDR2 as SVGAGI. This entry comes from a study of response to subunit inactivated influenza vaccine. From the RT-PCR reads, TCRdb called clonotypes with MiXCR, one entry per CDR3 protein. Found here are hundreds of thousands of distinct CDR3 sequences, around 10% of them singletons; the top ten hold about 10%. The same data also went into a second study, on T cells expressing NK-cell markers. That source reports: cDNA encoding TCR beta was synthesized via 5'RACE template switching incorporating UMIs.

This chain uses TRBV6-5 with TRBJ2-5; D unclear. The source was PBMCs from blood, collected on the day of vaccination. The sequence was collected from a man between 50 and 59 years old who received an inactivated influenza vaccine. CDR3 in DNA: TGTGCCAGCAGTTATCGGCCGGTCTCTGCAGGGACCCAGTACTTC. It yields the protein CASSYRPVSAGTQYF.